This TCR beta chain was found in a study of cytomegalovirus exposure and HLA in healthy donors. At the level of the study: Earlier findings included about 120 million unique TCR beta sequences obtained from about 180 million T cells. Study-wide results and limits: A list of approximately 150 TCR beta chains associated with cytomegalovirus was given. Accurate predictions that matched the HLA-A and HLA-B alleles of most subjects were reportedly made from TCR beta sequences. With further analysis later on, most CMV-associated TCR beta chains appeared HLA-restricted.

A word on this clone: Antigen specificity is unknown.

The PCR used 60 Vbeta and 13 Jbeta primers. The method was immunoSEQ multiplex PCR; TCRdb's version includes in-frame clones alone and lacks a portion of them. The data show tens of thousands of clones, 78% seen once. Sequenced sample: PBMCs. The receptor was derived from a man aged 35 to 55 in good health and CMV-seronegative.

This chain's CDR3 is CATSRDRGSSYEQYF. Written as DNA, the CDR3 is TGTGCCACCAGCAGAGATCGAGGGTCGTCCTACGAGCAGTACTTC. This chain links TRBV15 with TRBJ2-7; a possible D gene is TRBD2 (5 bases). Trimming took off 0 bases at V and 1 base at J, with 10 bases between the two ends. In germline, CDR1 is LNHNV, CDR2 YYDKDF (reference sequence). This CDR3 is built from 15 residues.